This T cell receptor beta chain stems from a study of OX40 agonist ivuxolimab in advanced cancers. The data were produced by immunoSEQ multiplex PCR, yet TCRdb's version contains in-frame clones alone and is incomplete. The table lists roughly 98,000 clones, about 80% of them singletons. CDR3 length: 15 amino acids. CDR1 and CDR2 from the germline V gene are SGHKS and YYEKEE (reference sequence). V was clipped by 0 bases and J by 4 bases, with 10 bases between them. The receptor was isolated from an adult with an advanced solid tumor such as melanoma, head and neck, liver or kidney cancer. Material: CD4+ or CD8+ T cells sorted from blood, obtained in a trial of the OX40 agonist ivuxolimab. The chain recombines TRBV5-5 with TRBJ1-4, with a possible D match to TRBD1 (6 bases). The CDR3 loop reads CASSLGRGLNEKLFF. CDR3 nucleotide sequence: TGTGCCAGCAGCTTGGGCAGGGGCCTTAATGAAAAACTGTTTTTT.